A single sample is the source of the 19 T cell receptor beta chains below, sequenced in a study of T cell repertoires in cytomegalovirus infection. These receptors are not linked to any known antigen. TCRdb reprocessed the reads with MiXCR, giving one entry per CDR3 protein. The data contain fewer than 900,000 distinct CDR3 sequences, about 27% of them singletons. This sample comprised cultured CD8+ T cells from PBMCs, obtained from culture after CMV antigen stimulation. These receptors were taken from a human donor in good health (CMV status not recorded). Some clones in this sample may be carry-over from other donors' samples.

Only a few counts were recorded for this clonotype. This rearrangement joins TRBV4-1 to TRBJ1-1; maybe TRBD1 (5 bases). V lost 1 base to trimming and J lost 4 bases, with 10 bases between them. Germline lookup yields CDR1 MGHRA and CDR2 YSYEKL. The CDR3 consists of 14 residues. The CDR3 coding sequence is TGCGCCAGCAGCCAAGGGATAGGGGTCACTGAAGCTTTCTTT. Its protein is CASSQGIGVTEAFF.

This clonotype has only a few counts. V and J are TRBV2 and TRBJ2-7, with 7 bases lining up with TRBD2. The CDR3 totals 15 residues. Trimming at V came to 6 bases and at J to 7 bases, leaving 15 bases not matched to a gene. Germline V gene lookup returns CDR1 SNHLY and CDR2 FYNNEI. CDR3 sequence (DNA): TGTGCCAGCAGGGGGGACTACTCACGTAATGGGGAGCAGTACTTC. Amino acids: CASRGDYSRNGEQYF.

The chain recombines TRBV4-1 with TRBJ2-1, with 8 bases that match TRBD2. This CDR3 is 17 amino acids long. V lost 4 bases to trimming and J lost 5 bases; unmatched junction nucleotides: 13. Germline values: CDR1 MGHRA, CDR2 YSYEKL. CDR3 region: CASSLEPGLELNNEQFF. CDR3 DNA sequence: TGCGCCAGCAGCCTAGAGCCGGGACTAGAATTAAACAATGAGCAGTTCTTC.

V and J are TRBV6-6 and TRBJ1-1; 9 nucleotides align to TRBD1. From germline, CDR1 is MNHNY and CDR2 SVGAGI (reference sequence). V was clipped by 0 bases and J by 0 bases; unmatched bases: 8. CDR3 length equals 18 residues. The CDR3 spells CASSYSVQGAFLNTEAFF. In DNA, the CDR3 is TGTGCCAGCAGTTACTCGGTACAGGGGGCATTTCTGAACACTGAAGCTTTCTTT.

The chain combines TRBV27 with TRBJ2-1; D is possibly TRBD2 (6 bases). The CDR3 is made up of 14 amino acids. Germline assignment: CDR1 MNHEY and CDR2 SMNVEV (reference sequence). Trimming removed 6 bases at V and 9 bases at J, with 18 bases between. The CDR3 sequence is CASSLLGTAGEQFF. For the CDR3, the DNA is TGTGCCAGCAGCCTCCTAGGGACTGCGGGTGAGCAGTTCTTC.

This clonotype was recorded a few times. The chain has TRBV7-6 and TRBJ1-4, with D perhaps TRBD1 (5 bases). The V gene's germline CDR1 is SGHVS and CDR2 FNYEAQ. V gave up 2 bases and J gave up 8 bases, with 12 bases separating them. The CDR3 has 14 residues. Written as DNA, the CDR3 is TGTGCCAGCAGCTTACCAGGGCTTAGGGAAAAACTGTTTTTT. As protein: CASSLPGLREKLFF.

V is TRBV7-8 and J is TRBJ2-3; possible D gene TRBD2, 6 bases. The germline V and J ends were trimmed by 5 bases and 0 bases, with 21 bases remaining between them. Germline CDR1 and CDR2: SGHVS and FQNEAQ. The CDR3 is made up of 18 amino acids. CDR3 bases: TGTGCCAGCAGCAACATAGACTCACCTAGCGTAAGCACAGATACGCAGTATTTT. Amino acid sequence: CASSNIDSPSVSTDTQYF.

This clonotype has ten or more counts. V gene TRBV6-1 combines with J gene TRBJ1-6; weak D call: TRBD1 (5 bases). CDR3 length: 14 amino acids. Germline values: CDR1 MNHNS, CDR2 SASEGT. V was shortened by 2 bases and J by 10 bases, with 12 bases between the two germline ends. CDR3 in DNA: TGTGCCAGCAGTGAATGGGGGATACAATCACCCCTCCACTTT. Amino acid sequence: CASSEWGIQSPLHF.

This clonotype was detected a few times. J is TRBJ1-5 and V is TRBV6-1; D call uncertain. Trimming removed 2 bases from V and 4 bases from J, with 6 bases in between. The V gene's germline CDR1 is MNHNS and CDR2 SASEGT. The CDR3 extends over 13 amino acids. In DNA form, the CDR3 reads TGTGCCAGCAGTGAACCTATGAATCAGCCCCAGCATTTT. Protein: CASSEPMNQPQHF.

The V gene is TRBV29-1, the J gene TRBJ2-5; 12 bases map to TRBD2. V lost 0 bases and J lost 2; bases outside the gene matches: 7. The CDR3 length is 17 residues. CDR1 and CDR2 (germline): SQVTM, ANQGSEA. The CDR3 DNA is TGCAGCGTTGAAGATGGGCTAGCGGGGGGGAGTCAAGAGACCCAGTACTTC. As protein: CSVEDGLAGGSQETQYF.

DNA for the CDR3: TGTGCCAGCAGCCCCGGGACAGGGCATAATGGCTACACCTTC. This codes for CASSPGTGHNGYTF. This rearrangement joins TRBV6-8 to TRBJ1-2; 9 positions match TRBD1. This CDR3 is 14 amino acids long. V gave up 6 bases and J gave up 6 bases; unmatched junction bases: 8. Germline V lookup: CDR1 MNHGY, CDR2 SAAAGT.

This clonotype showed up just a few times. The rearrangement links TRBV2 to TRBJ2-1, with 10 bases aligning to TRBD2. From germline, CDR1 is SNHLY and CDR2 FYNNEI. V gave up 2 bases and J gave up 5 bases; unmatched junction bases: 15. The CDR3 contains 19 residues. Here the CDR3 reads CASSERGLAGASDDNEQFF. The CDR3 nucleotides read TGTGCCAGCAGTGAAAGGGGGCTAGCGGGGGCCTCTGACGACAATGAGCAGTTCTTC.

The V gene is TRBV19, the J gene TRBJ1-6, with unresolved D. Trimming pared 2 bases from V and 7 bases from J, leaving 6 bases between. In germline, CDR1 is LNHDA, CDR2 SQIVND (reference sequence). CDR3 length: 13 residues. This CDR3 is CASSIQENSPLHF. In nucleotides, the CDR3 is TGTGCCAGTAGTATACAAGAAAATTCACCCCTCCACTTT.

The rearrangement joins TRBV7-4 to TRBJ1-1, with a weak D call TRBD1 (6 bases). The CDR3 is 17 residues long. The germline V gene encodes CDR1 SGHVT and CDR2 SQSDAQ. V gave up 3 bases and J gave up 5 bases, with 22 bases separating them. CDR3 region: CASSFPGATTLRTEAFF. For the CDR3, the DNA is TGTGCCAGCAGCTTTCCGGGGGCGACTACCCTGAGGACTGAAGCTTTCTTT. The entire variable domain, with the rest obtained from reference TRBV7-4 and TRBJ1-1, is as follows: GAGVSQSPRYKVAKRGRDVALRCDSISGHVTLYWYRQTLGQGSEVLTYSQSDAQRDKSGRPSGRFSAERPERSVSTLKIQRTEQGDSAVYLCASSFPGATTLRTEAFFGQGTRLTVV.

V is TRBV6-6 and J is TRBJ2-1, with 11 bases identical to TRBD2. After removal of 3 bases from V and 8 bases from J, the junction contained 6 bases not matched to a gene. Per the germline V gene, CDR1 is MNHNY and CDR2 is SVGAGI (reference sequence). CDR3 size: 15 residues. As DNA, the CDR3 is TGTGCCAGCAGTTATAGCGGGGGGGCCTCAGATGAGCAGTTCTTC. This encodes CASSYSGGASDEQFF.

The chain couples TRBV27 to TRBJ1-2, with 8 bases that match TRBD1. The CDR3 runs 15 residues. The J segment lost 6 bases and the V segment lost 5 bases, leaving 11 bases of the junction unmatched. Germline CDR1 reads MNHEY; CDR2 reads SMNVEV (reference sequence). Written as DNA, the CDR3 is TGTGCCAGCAGTACCCACAGGGGGAATAGCGATGGCTACACCTTC. This codes for CASSTHRGNSDGYTF.

The V gene is TRBV7-9, the J gene TRBJ1-1; D gene uncertain. Looked up from germline, CDR1 is SEHNR and CDR2 is FQNEAQ (reference sequence). This CDR3 spans 11 amino acids. The V end was cut by 2 bases, the J end by 10 bases, with 8 bases between. This chain's CDR3 is CASSLSGAAFF. CDR3 DNA: TGTGCCAGCAGCTTATCAGGCGCAGCTTTCTTT.

The chain is built from TRBV6-1 and TRBJ2-4; 8 bases line up with TRBD1. The J segment lost 13 bases and the V segment lost 3 bases, leaving 8 bases of the junction unmatched. Germline V gene data show CDR1 as MNHNS and CDR2 as SASEGT. This CDR3 is built from 13 residues. CDR3 coding DNA: TGTGCCAGCAGTGACGGACAGGGCGGAGGACAGTACTTC. It yields the protein CASSDGQGGGQYF.

This chain's CDR3 is CASSEGPYPTDTQYF. Written as DNA, the CDR3 is TGTGCCAGCAGTGAAGGACCCTACCCAACAGATACGCAGTATTTT. The V and J genes are TRBV6-1 and TRBJ2-3; D ambiguous. V lost 1 base, J lost 3 bases, and 11 bases lay in between. The CDR3 sequence is 15 residues long. CDR1 MNHNS and CDR2 SASEGT come from the germline V gene.